These 29 T cell receptor beta chains share one sample of origin, sequenced in a study of regulatory T cells in long-lasting Graves disease. The time point was: newly diagnosed GD, antithyroid drugs for less than 3 months. The TCR library was made from RNA extracted from PBMCs. CDR3 regions were amplified by Arm-PCR using iRepertoire HTBI primers to build TCR beta libraries. Using its own MiXCR run on the multiplex PCR reads, TCRdb lists one record per CDR3 protein. The data show about 440,000 distinct CDR3 sequences, about 15% seen once. This same sample was also part of a study on T cells in Graves' hyperthyroidism and ophthalmopathy.

Sample: peripheral blood mononuclear cells (PBMCs), taken at new diagnosis, from a patient treated with antithyroid drugs. Receptors originate from a woman aged 25 to 39 with Graves disease.

This clonotype was counted a few times. This chain joins TRBV25-1 and TRBJ1-1; TRBD1 might be the D (5 bases). The CDR3 contains 14 residues. CDR1 MGHDK and CDR2 SYGVNS come from the germline V gene. V was pared by 1 base and J by 1 base, with 7 bases between. This CDR3 reads CASSEWGGNTEAFF. Written as DNA, the CDR3 is TGTGCCAGCAGTGAATGGGGCGGGAACACTGAAGCTTTCTTT.

This clonotype was counted many times. The chain employs TRBV6-2 or TRBV6-3 and TRBJ2-5; TRBD2 matches at 7 bases. The germline V gene encodes CDR1 MNHEY and CDR2 SVGEGT. J lost 2 bases, V lost 6 bases, and 9 bases had no gene match. The CDR3 contains 15 residues. The CDR3 here is CASRLQLASQETQYF. The CDR3 DNA sequence: TGTGCCAGCAGACTTCAACTAGCGTCTCAAGAGACCCAGTACTTC.

V and J are TRBV20-1 and TRBJ2-1, with 7 bases matching TRBD2. Per the germline V gene, CDR1 is DFQATT and CDR2 is SNEGSKA (reference sequence). This CDR3 spans 18 amino acids. Trimming at V came to 7 bases and at J to 2 bases, leaving 20 bases not matched to a gene. Here the CDR3 reads CSGGSRTPRERTYNEQFF. As DNA, the CDR3 is TGCAGTGGGGGCTCAAGGACACCGCGGGAGCGCACCTACAATGAGCAGTTCTTC.

Ten or more counts support this clonotype. The genes are TRBV20-1 and TRBJ2-7; TRBD2 aligns across 13 bases. Germline V gives CDR1 DFQATT, CDR2 SNEGSKA (reference sequence). V shed 4 bases, J shed 2 bases, and the junction held 2 bases outside the gene matches. CDR3 length: 14 amino acids. Written as DNA, the CDR3 is TGCAGTGCTACCGGGACTAGCGGGACCTACGAGCAGTACTTC. It is translated as CSATGTSGTYEQYF.

The table lists this clonotype with a few counts. The chain carries TRBV6-2 or TRBV6-3 and TRBJ2-3, with D possibly matching TRBD2 (6 bases). Germline values: CDR1 MNHEY, CDR2 SVGEGT. Trimming took 2 bases from V and 6 from J, leaving 12 bases between them. The CDR3 sequence is 14 residues long. CDR3 coding DNA: TGTGCCAGCAGTTACCGGAGGGGTGCGGATACGCAGTATTTT. Encoded protein: CASSYRRGADTQYF.

Ten or more counts support this clonotype. V gene TRBV2 combines with J gene TRBJ1-4, with 8 bases fitting TRBD1. V gave up 6 bases and J gave up 4 bases; unmatched junction bases: 10. This CDR3 spans 16 amino acids. Germline V lookup: CDR1 SNHLY, CDR2 FYNNEI. The CDR3 loop reads CASRARTGRVNEKLFF. The CDR3 region has the DNA TGTGCCAGCAGAGCGAGGACAGGGAGGGTTAATGAAAAACTGTTTTTT.

Ten or more counts support this clonotype. The chain combines TRBV7-3 with TRBJ2-2; 9 bases match TRBD2. The germline V gene has CDR1 SGHTA and CDR2 FQGTGA. This CDR3 has 17 residues. V was pared by 4 bases and J by 1 base, with 7 bases of the junction left unmatched. Here the CDR3 DNA reads TGTGCCAGCAGCTCCTATCCTAGCGGGGAGAACACCGGGGAGCTGTTTTTT. Amino acid sequence: CASSSYPSGENTGELFF.

The chain uses TRBV28 and TRBJ2-1, with unresolved D. Germline V gives CDR1 MDHEN, CDR2 SYDVKM. V was cut by 6 bases and J by 6 bases, with 3 bases left in between. This CDR3 is built from 10 residues. The CDR3 region is CASRSNEQFF. The CDR3 coding sequence is TGTGCCAGCAGGAGCAATGAGCAGTTCTTC.

The rearrangement uses TRBV2 and TRBJ2-6, with D uncertain. Trimming stripped 5 bases from V and 0 bases from J, with 17 bases between. Germline V CDR1 and CDR2: SNHLY, FYNNEI. This CDR3 has 18 residues. CDR3 in amino acids: CASSYTAVGLSGANVLTF. The CDR3 DNA reads TGTGCCAGCAGTTATACAGCAGTTGGGCTCTCTGGGGCCAACGTCCTGACTTTC.

Ten or more counts support this clonotype. V and J are TRBV6-1 and TRBJ1-1, with a possible D match to TRBD1 (6 bases). Germline CDR1 reads MNHNS; CDR2 reads SASEGT. This CDR3 comprises 14 residues. Trimming took off 8 bases at V and 1 base at J, with 14 bases between the two ends. The CDR3 is CASGPDRKNTEAFF. The CDR3 DNA follows: TGTGCCAGCGGGCCGGACAGAAAGAACACTGAAGCTTTCTTT.

This clonotype was counted ten times or more. The chain employs TRBV18 and TRBJ2-3; D perhaps matches TRBD2 (6 bases). This CDR3 has 15 residues. Germline V gene sequence: CDR1 KGHSH, CDR2 LQKENI. Deletions cut 4 bases from V and 4 bases from J, with 15 bases between. This CDR3 is CASSLDRGVSDTQYF. Written as DNA, the CDR3 is TGTGCCAGCTCACTAGACCGCGGGGTTTCAGATACGCAGTATTTT.

Comment on this clonotype: A clone one base away is much larger, so this may be a read error. V usage is TRBV18 and J usage is TRBJ2-7; D is perhaps TRBD2 (5 bases). This CDR3 region has 14 residues. V lost 3 bases and J 7 bases, leaving 16 bases between the germline ends. Germline-derived CDR1 and CDR2 are KGHSH and LQKENI. CDR3: CASSPLDSGNEQYF. The CDR3 DNA follows: TGTGCCAGCTCACCGCTAGACTCCGGGAATGAGCAGTACTTC.

The V gene is TRBV5-5, the J gene TRBJ2-7; TRBD2 matches 11 bases. V was pared by 0 bases and J by 6 bases, with 5 bases of the junction left unmatched. The length of the CDR3 is 15 residues. CDR1 is SGHKS and CDR2 is YYEKEE in the germline V gene (reference sequence). DNA of the CDR3: TGTGCCAGCAGCTTGGGGACTAGCGGGCTCTCCGAGCAGTACTTC. Its translation is CASSLGTSGLSEQYF.

The chain has TRBV5-1 and TRBJ2-5; 11 bases match TRBD2. Germline V gene lookup returns CDR1 SGHRS and CDR2 YFSETQ. The V gene end was trimmed by 4 bases and the J gene end by 4 bases; junction bases not matched to a gene: 0. The CDR3 is 13 residues long. CDR3 protein: CASSGTSGETQYF. The CDR3, as DNA: TGCGCCAGCAGCGGGACTAGCGGAGAGACCCAGTACTTC.

This clonotype appeared many times. The chain joins TRBV7-8 to TRBJ2-3; TRBD1 might be the D (6 bases). There are 13 residues in the CDR3. Germline V gene lookup returns CDR1 SGHVS and CDR2 FQNEAQ. The ends were cut back, 5 bases at V and 3 bases at J, with 9 bases in the middle. The CDR3 loop is CASSQDSTDTQYF. The CDR3, as DNA: TGTGCCAGCAGCCAGGACAGTACAGATACGCAGTATTTT.

The CDR3 bases are TGCGCCAGCAGCGCCCGAGAGGGAGGGAATTCACCCCTCCACTTT. It yields the protein CASSAREGGNSPLHF. The rearrangement joins TRBV5-1 to TRBJ1-6, with D hard to call. This CDR3 has 15 amino acids. The ends were cut back, 4 bases at V and 7 bases at J, with 15 bases in the middle. The germline V gene encodes CDR1 SGHRS and CDR2 YFSETQ.

This clonotype was seen many times. This sequence joins TRBV7-6 and TRBJ1-5, with a possible D match to TRBD1 (5 bases). The CDR3 length is 15 residues. Germline V gene sequence: CDR1 SGHVS, CDR2 FNYEAQ. V gave up 0 bases and J gave up 1 base, with 7 bases separating them. CDR3 loop: CASSLAPGSNQPQHF. For the CDR3, the DNA is TGTGCCAGCAGCTTAGCCCCAGGGAGCAATCAGCCCCAGCATTTT.

This sequence joins TRBV7-9 and TRBJ1-1; maybe TRBD1 (6 bases). With 1 base removed from V and 7 bases from J, the gap between germline ends came to 7 bases. Germline-derived CDR1 and CDR2 are SEHNR and FQNEAQ (reference sequence). CDR3 length equals 12 residues. Written as DNA, the CDR3 is TGTGCCAGCAGCTTAGACAGGGATGAAGCTTTCTTT. Its translation is CASSLDRDEAFF.

The rearrangement uses TRBV15 and TRBJ1-4; no clear D. The CDR3 length is 14 residues. Germline lookup yields CDR1 LNHNV and CDR2 YYDKDF (reference sequence). V dropped 1 base and J dropped 7 bases, with 10 bases sitting between them. The CDR3 protein is CATSRGGEAEKLFF. CDR3 nucleotides: TGTGCCACCAGCAGAGGCGGGGAGGCTGAAAAACTGTTTTTT.

This clonotype has at least ten counts. The chain has TRBV27 and TRBJ2-3, with a tentative D call TRBD2 (6 bases). V lost 3 bases and J lost 1, with 11 bases in between. Germline loops: CDR1 MNHEY, CDR2 SMNVEV (reference sequence). The CDR3 has 15 residues. The CDR3 loop reads CASSFLGEGTDTQYF. The CDR3 DNA is TGTGCCAGCAGTTTTTTGGGGGAGGGCACAGATACGCAGTATTTT.

This clonotype was found many times. The genes are TRBV3-1 and TRBJ1-1, with D unclear. The CDR3 totals 15 residues. Germline V gives CDR1 LGHDT, CDR2 YNNKEL (reference sequence). Deletions cut 1 base from V and 1 base from J, with 10 bases between. The CDR3 DNA follows: TGTGCCAGCAGCCAAGTGGGCCCGTGGAACACTGAAGCTTTCTTT. Translating it yields CASSQVGPWNTEAFF.

The V gene is TRBV20-1, the J gene TRBJ1-4; 7 positions match TRBD1. This CDR3 contains 11 residues. The germline gives CDR1 DFQATT, CDR2 SNEGSKA (reference sequence). The junction had 0 bases not matched to a gene; V was cut back by 4 bases and J by 7 bases. The DNA of the CDR3 is TGCAGTGCTAACAGGGGTGAAAAACTGTTTTTT. As protein: CSANRGEKLFF.

At least ten counts were recorded for this clonotype. The CDR3 sequence is CASSLDRTSGTNSLNTGELFF. The DNA of the CDR3 is TGTGCCAGCAGCTTAGACCGGACTAGCGGGACAAACTCCCTTAACACCGGGGAGCTGTTTTTT. J is TRBJ2-2 and V is TRBV11-2; 12 nucleotides match TRBD2. V was clipped by 0 bases and J by 2 bases; unmatched bases: 13. This CDR3 spans 21 amino acids. CDR1 is SGHAT and CDR2 is FQNNGV in the germline V gene.

This clonotype has more than one count but fewer than ten. Here the CDR3 reads CASRGQGGHQPQHF. For the CDR3, the DNA is TGTGCCAGCAGGGGACAGGGGGGTCATCAGCCCCAGCATTTT. This chain connects TRBV12-3 or TRBV12-4 to TRBJ1-5; 11 bases are shared with TRBD1. With 6 bases clipped from V and 5 bases from J, the junction kept 3 bases outside the gene matches. The CDR3 runs 14 residues.

This clonotype has a count of ten or more. This chain links TRBV7-9 with TRBJ2-5; D not resolved. The CDR3 length is 13 residues. V lost 5 bases to trimming and J lost 2 bases, with 9 bases between them. The germline CDR1 and CDR2 sequences are SEHNR and FQNEAQ (reference sequence). For the CDR3, the DNA is TGTGCCAGCAGCCCCTATCGACAAGAGACCCAGTACTTC. This codes for CASSPYRQETQYF.

This clonotype was detected many times. This chain links TRBV5-1 with TRBJ2-7; 7 positions match TRBD2. The CDR3 consists of 15 residues. In germline, CDR1 is SGHRS, CDR2 YFSETQ. The ends lost 4 bases at V and 3 bases at J; junction bases unmatched: 10. In DNA, the CDR3 is TGCGCCAGCAGCCGGGAGGTGACGGGAGGCTACGAGCAGTACTTC. Translation gives CASSREVTGGYEQYF.

This clonotype occurred many times. The chain carries TRBV27 and TRBJ2-1; TRBD1 is a possible D gene (6 bases). V was pared by 0 bases and J by 9 bases, with 9 bases between. CDR3 length equals 13 residues. Germline V gene sequence: CDR1 MNHEY, CDR2 SMNVEV (reference sequence). The chain's CDR3 is CASSLSQGREQFF. In DNA form, the CDR3 reads TGTGCCAGCAGTTTATCGCAGGGGCGTGAGCAGTTCTTC.

On this clonotype: One end of the junction varies from germline; a read error may be responsible. The chain employs TRBV12-3 or TRBV12-4 and TRBJ1-6; D is uncertain. The CDR3 sequence is 12 residues long. This CDR3 is CAGSKGISPLHF. The CDR3 region has the DNA TGTGCCGGCAGCAAGGGAATTTCACCCCTCCACTTT.

A remark on this clonotype: A much larger clone is a single base away; this may be a read error. This rearrangement joins TRBV15 to TRBJ2-5; D is perhaps TRBD2 (5 bases). The CDR3 runs to 14 residues. Germline lookup yields CDR1 LNHNV and CDR2 YYDKDF (reference sequence). CDR3 sequence: CATSITGKREAQYF. The CDR3 DNA is TGTGCCACCAGCATTACCGGGAAAAGAGAGGCCCAGTACTTC.